A single sample is the source of the 4 T cell receptor beta chains below, sequenced in a study of Ad26.COV2.S vaccination and SARS-CoV-2 variants. The repertoire was sequenced with immunoSEQ multiplex PCR; TCRdb's copy has only in-frame clones and lacks some. The profile shows approximately 300,000 clones, 86% of them singletons. As to treatment: around 19 received Ad26.COV2.S at low or high dose, single or two shots; five or six received placebo; per-sample allocation not given. Samples were taken on day 63 after the first vaccine or placebo injection. The material was peripheral blood, obtained in a trial of Ad26.COV2.S vaccine versus placebo. These receptors were collected from a person between 18 and 65 years old who received the Ad26.COV2.S COVID-19 vaccine or a placebo.

In nucleotides, the CDR3 is TGTGCCAGCAGCCGGACCGTCGATAGCAATCAGCCCCAGCATTTT. Translating gives CASSRTVDSNQPQHF. The chain recombines TRBV7-8 with TRBJ1-5; D call uncertain. The germline gives CDR1 SGHVS, CDR2 FQNEAQ. This CDR3 has 15 residues. Trimming took 5 bases from V and 0 from J, leaving 11 bases between them.

In the case of this clone: One end of the junction is discordant with germline, which a read error may explain. The chain recombines TRBV7-3 with TRBJ2-2; no clear D gene. CDR1 and CDR2 from the germline V gene are SGHTA and FQGTGA. The CDR3 is 13 amino acids. The CDR3 coding sequence is TGTGCCAGCAGCTTAGGTAGCACCGAGGAGCTGTTTTTT. Its translation is CASSLGSTEELFF.

This chain connects TRBV12-5 to TRBJ2-5, with D perhaps assigned TRBD1 or TRBD2 (5 bases each). CDR1 and CDR2 from the germline V gene are LGHNT and FRNRAP. V was shortened by 10 bases and J by 2 bases, with 11 bases between the two germline ends. This CDR3 has 12 amino acids. The CDR3 sequence is CATGTEQETQYF. CDR3 DNA sequence: TGTGCTACTGGGACGGAACAAGAGACCCAGTACTTC. The variable domain in full, completed from reference TRBV12-5 and TRBJ2-5, reads DARVTQTPRHKVTEMGQEVTMRCQPILGHNTVFWYRQTMMQGLELLAYFRNRAPLDDSGMPKDRFSAEMPDATLATLKIQPSEPRDSAVYFCATGTEQETQYFGPGTRLLVL.

The chain employs TRBV19 and TRBJ1-6; 8 bases are shared with TRBD1. The germline V gene has CDR1 LNHDA and CDR2 SQIVND (reference sequence). This CDR3 has 12 amino acids. The V gene end was trimmed by 7 bases and the J gene end by 9 bases; junction bases not matched to a gene: 2. The CDR3 protein is CASKGQGSPLHF. The CDR3 nucleotides read TGTGCCAGTAAAGGACAGGGTTCACCCCTCCACTTT.